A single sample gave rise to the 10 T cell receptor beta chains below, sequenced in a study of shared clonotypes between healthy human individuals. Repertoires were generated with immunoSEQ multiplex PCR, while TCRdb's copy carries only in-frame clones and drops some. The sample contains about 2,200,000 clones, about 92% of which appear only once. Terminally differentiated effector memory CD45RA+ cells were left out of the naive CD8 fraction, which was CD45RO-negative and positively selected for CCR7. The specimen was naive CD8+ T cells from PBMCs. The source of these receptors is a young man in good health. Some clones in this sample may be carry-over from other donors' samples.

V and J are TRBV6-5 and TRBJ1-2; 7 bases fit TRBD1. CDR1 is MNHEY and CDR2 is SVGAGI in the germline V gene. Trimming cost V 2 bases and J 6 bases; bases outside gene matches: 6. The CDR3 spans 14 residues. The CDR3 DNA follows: TGTGCCAGCAGTTACGCACTCGGGACAGATGGCTACACCTTC. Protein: CASSYALGTDGYTF.

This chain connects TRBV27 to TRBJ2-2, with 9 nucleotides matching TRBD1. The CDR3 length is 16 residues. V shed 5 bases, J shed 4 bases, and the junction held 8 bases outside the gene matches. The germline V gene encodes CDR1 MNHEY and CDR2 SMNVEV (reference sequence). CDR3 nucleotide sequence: TGTGCCAGCAGTCCCATGACAGGGGGAAGCACCGGGGAGCTGTTTTTT. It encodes CASSPMTGGSTGELFF.

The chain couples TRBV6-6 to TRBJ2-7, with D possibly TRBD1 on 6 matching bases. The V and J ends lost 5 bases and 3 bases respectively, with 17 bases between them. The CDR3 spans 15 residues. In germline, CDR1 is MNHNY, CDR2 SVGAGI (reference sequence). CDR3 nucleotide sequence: TGTGCCAGCAGTGCCGGACAGACAGTCGTCTACGAGCAGTACTTC. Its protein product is CASSAGQTVVYEQYF.

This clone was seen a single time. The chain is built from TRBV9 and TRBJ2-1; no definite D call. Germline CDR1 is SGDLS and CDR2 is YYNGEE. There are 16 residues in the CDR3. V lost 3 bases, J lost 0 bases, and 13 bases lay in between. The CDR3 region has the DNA TGTGCCAGCAGCGAGGGCCTCCTACCCTCCTACAATGAGCAGTTCTTC. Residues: CASSEGLLPSYNEQFF.

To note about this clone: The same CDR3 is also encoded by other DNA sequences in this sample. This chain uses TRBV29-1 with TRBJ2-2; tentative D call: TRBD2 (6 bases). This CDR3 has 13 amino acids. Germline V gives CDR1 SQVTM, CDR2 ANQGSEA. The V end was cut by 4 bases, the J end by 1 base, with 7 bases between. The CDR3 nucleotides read TGCAGCGTTGTGGGGGGGAACACCGGGGAGCTGTTTTTT. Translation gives CSVVGGNTGELFF.

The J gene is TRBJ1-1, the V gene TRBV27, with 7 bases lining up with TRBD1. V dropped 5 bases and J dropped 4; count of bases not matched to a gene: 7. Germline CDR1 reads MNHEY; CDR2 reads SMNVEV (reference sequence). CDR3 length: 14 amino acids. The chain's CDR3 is CASSHTGAATEAFF. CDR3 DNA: TGTGCCAGCAGTCACACAGGGGCCGCCACTGAAGCTTTCTTT.

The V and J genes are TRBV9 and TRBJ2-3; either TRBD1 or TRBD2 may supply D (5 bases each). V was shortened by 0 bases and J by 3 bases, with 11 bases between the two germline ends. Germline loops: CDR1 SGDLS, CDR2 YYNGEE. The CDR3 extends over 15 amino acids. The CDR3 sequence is CASSVDQGPTDTQYF. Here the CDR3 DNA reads TGTGCCAGCAGCGTAGATCAGGGACCAACAGATACGCAGTATTTT.

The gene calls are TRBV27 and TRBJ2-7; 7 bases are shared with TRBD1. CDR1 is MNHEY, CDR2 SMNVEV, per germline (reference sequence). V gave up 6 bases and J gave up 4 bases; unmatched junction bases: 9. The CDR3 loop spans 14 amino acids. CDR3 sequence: CASSPTGADYEQYF. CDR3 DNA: TGTGCCAGCAGCCCAACAGGGGCCGATTACGAGCAGTACTTC.

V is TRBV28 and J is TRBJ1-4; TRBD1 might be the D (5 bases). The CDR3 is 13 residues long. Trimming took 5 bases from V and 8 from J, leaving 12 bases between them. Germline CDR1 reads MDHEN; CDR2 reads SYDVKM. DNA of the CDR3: TGTGCCAGCAGTGGTCCGGGGGGAGAAAAACTGTTTTTT. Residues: CASSGPGGEKLFF.

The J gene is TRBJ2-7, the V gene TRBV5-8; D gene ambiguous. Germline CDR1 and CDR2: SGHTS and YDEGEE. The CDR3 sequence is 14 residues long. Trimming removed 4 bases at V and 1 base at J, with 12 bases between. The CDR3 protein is CASSGDGESYEQYF. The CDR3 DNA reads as TGTGCCAGCAGCGGTGACGGCGAGTCCTACGAGCAGTACTTC. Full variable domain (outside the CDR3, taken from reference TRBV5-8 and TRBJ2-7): EAGVTQSPTHLIKTRGQQATLRCSPISGHTSVYWYQQALGLGLQFLLWYDEGEERNRGNFPPRFSGRQFPNYSSELNVNALELEDSALYLCASSGDGESYEQYFGPGTRLTVT.